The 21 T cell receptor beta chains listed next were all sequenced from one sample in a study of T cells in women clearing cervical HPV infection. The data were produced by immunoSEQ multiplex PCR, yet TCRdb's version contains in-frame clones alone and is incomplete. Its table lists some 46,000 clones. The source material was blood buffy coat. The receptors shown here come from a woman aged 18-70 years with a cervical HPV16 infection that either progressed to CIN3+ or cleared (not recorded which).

The chain's CDR3 is CASSLGGQGIMETQYF. The sequenced CDR3 bases are TGCGCCAGCAGCTTAGGGGGACAGGGGATAATGGAGACC. The chain links TRBV5-1 to TRBJ2-5; 10 nucleotides line up with TRBD1. The read terminates 3 residues ahead of where the CDR3 ends, so the germline J gene completes it. The V and J ends lost 2 bases and 5 bases, in that order; junction bases with no gene match: 9. This CDR3 is built from 16 residues. Germline lookup yields CDR1 SGHRS and CDR2 YFSETQ.

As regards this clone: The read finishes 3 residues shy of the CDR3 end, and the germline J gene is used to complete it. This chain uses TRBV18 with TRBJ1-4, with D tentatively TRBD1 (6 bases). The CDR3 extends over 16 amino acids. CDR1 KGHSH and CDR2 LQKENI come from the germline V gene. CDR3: CASSANRRTANSPLFF. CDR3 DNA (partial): TGTGCCAGCTCAGCCAATAGGCGGACAGCTAATTCACCA.

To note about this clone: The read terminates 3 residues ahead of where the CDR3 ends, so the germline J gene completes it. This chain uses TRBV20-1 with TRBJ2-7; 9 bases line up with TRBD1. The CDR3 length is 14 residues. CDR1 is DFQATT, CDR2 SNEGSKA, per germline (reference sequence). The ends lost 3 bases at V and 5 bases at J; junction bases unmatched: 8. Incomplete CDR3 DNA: TGCAGTGCTAGCCCTCCGGGACAGGGAGACGAG. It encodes CSASPPGQGDE. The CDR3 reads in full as CSASPPGQGDEQYF.

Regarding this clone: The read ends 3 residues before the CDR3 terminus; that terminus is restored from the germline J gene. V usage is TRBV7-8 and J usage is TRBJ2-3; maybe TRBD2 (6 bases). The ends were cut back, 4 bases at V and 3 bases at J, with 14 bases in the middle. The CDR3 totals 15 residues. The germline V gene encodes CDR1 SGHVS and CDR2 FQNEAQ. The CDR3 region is CASSSKGRRTDTQYF. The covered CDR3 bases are TGTGCCAGCAGCTCCAAGGGGAGGCGTACAGATACG.

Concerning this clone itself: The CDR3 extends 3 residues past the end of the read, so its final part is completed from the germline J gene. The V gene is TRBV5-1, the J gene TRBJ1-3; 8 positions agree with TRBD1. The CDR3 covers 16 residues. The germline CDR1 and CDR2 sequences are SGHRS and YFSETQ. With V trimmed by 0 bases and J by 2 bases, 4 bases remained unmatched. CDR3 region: CASSLAGQGAGNTIYF. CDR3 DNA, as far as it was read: TGCGCCAGCAGCTTGGCTGGACAGGGAGCTGGAAACACC.

CDR3 loop: CATGQGYTGELFF. The DNA read from the CDR3 is TGTGCCACTGGACAGGGGTACACCGGGGAG. This chain connects TRBV2 to TRBJ2-2, with 9 bases fitting TRBD1. The CDR3 extends 3 residues past the end of the read, so its final part is completed from the germline J gene. The length of the CDR3 is 13 residues. Germline assignment: CDR1 SNHLY and CDR2 FYNNEI. V trimming: 10 bases; J trimming: 3 bases; junction bases outside the gene matches: 3. The complete variable domain, with remaining parts taken from reference TRBV2 and TRBJ2-2, reads EPEVTQTPSHQVTQMGQEVILRCVPISNHLYFYWYRQILGQKVEFLVSFYNNEISEKSEIFDDQFSVERPDGSNFTLKIRSTKLEDSAMYFCATGQGYTGELFFGEGSRLTVL.

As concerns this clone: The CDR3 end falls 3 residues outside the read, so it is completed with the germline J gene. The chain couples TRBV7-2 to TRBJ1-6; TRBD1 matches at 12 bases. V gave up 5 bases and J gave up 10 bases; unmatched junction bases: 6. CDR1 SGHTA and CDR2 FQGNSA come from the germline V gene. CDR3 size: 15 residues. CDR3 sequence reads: CASSPGTGGGSPLHF. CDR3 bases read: TGTGCCAGCAGCCCGGGGACAGGGGGCGGCTCACCC.

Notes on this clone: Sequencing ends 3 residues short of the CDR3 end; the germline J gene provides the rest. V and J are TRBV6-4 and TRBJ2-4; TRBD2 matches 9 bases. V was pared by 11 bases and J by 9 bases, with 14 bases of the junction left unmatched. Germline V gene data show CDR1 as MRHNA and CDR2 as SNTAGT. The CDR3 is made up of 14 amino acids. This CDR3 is CARRDSEREAIQYF. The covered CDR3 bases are TGTGCCCGACGTGATTCGGAGCGGGAGGCCATT.

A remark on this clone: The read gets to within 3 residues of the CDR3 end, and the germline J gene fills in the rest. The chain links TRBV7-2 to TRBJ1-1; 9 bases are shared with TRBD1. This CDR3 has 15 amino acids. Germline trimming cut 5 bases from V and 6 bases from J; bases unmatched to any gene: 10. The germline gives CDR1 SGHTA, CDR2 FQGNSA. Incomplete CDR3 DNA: TGTGCCAGCAGCAGACTTGGGACAGGGACGGCTGAA. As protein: CASSRLGTGTAE. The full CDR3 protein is CASSRLGTGTAEAFF.

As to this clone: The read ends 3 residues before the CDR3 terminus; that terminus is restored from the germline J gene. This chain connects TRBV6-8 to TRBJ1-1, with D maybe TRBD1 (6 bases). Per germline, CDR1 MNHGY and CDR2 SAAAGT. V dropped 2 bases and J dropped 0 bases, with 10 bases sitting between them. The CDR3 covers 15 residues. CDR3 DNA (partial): TGTGCCAGCAGTTACGCGGACAGCTTGAACACTGAA. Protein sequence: CASSYADSLNTE. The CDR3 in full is CASSYADSLNTEAFF.

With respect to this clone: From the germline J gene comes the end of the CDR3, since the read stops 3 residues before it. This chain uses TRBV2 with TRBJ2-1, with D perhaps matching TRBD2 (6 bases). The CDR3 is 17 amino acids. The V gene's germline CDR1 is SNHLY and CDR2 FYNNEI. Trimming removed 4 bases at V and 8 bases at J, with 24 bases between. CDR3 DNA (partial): TGTGCCAGCAGTGTCAAAGGTTGGGGGACTGAATGGGATGAG. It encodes CASSVKGWGTEWDE. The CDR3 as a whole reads CASSVKGWGTEWDEQFF. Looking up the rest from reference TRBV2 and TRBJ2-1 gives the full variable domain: EPEVTQTPSHQVTQMGQEVILRCVPISNHLYFYWYRQILGQKVEFLVSFYNNEISEKSEIFDDQFSVERPDGSNFTLKIRSTKLEDSAMYFCASSVKGWGTEWDEQFFGPGTRLTVL.

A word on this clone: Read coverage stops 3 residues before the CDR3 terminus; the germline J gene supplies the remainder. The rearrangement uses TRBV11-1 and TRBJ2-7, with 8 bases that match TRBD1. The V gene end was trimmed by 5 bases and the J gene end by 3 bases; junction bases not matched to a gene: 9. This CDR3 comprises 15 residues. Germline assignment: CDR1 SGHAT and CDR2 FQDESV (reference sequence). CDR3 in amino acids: CASSHGTGYFYEQYF. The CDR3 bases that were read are TGTGCCAGCAGCCACGGGACAGGCTACTTCTACGAG.

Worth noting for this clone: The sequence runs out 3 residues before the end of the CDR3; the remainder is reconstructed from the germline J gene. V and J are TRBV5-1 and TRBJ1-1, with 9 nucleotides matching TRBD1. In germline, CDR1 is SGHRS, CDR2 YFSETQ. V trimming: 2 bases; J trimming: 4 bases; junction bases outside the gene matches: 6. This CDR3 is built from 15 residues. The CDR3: CASSFPRQGGTEAFF. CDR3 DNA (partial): TGCGCCAGCAGCTTCCCCCGACAGGGGGGCACTGAA.

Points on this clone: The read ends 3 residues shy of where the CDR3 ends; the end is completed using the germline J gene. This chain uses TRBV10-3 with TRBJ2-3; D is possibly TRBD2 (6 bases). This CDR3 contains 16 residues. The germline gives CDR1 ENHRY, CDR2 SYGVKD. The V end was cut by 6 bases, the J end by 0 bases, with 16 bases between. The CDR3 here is CAISPPGLPSTDTQYF. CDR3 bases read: TGTGCCATCAGCCCCCCGGGACTCCCTAGCACAGATACG.

The CDR3 DNA, read in part, is TGCAGTGGACTAGCGGGAGACTACAATGAG. This sequence encodes CSGLAGDYNE. The whole CDR3 is CSGLAGDYNEQFF. The rearrangement links TRBV20-1 to TRBJ2-1, with 12 bases matching TRBD2. The CDR3 goes on 3 residues after the read ends, and that part is filled in from the germline J gene. Germline trimming cut 7 bases from V and 3 bases from J; bases unmatched to any gene: 1. Germline assignment: CDR1 DFQATT and CDR2 SNEGSKA (reference sequence). CDR3 size: 13 residues.

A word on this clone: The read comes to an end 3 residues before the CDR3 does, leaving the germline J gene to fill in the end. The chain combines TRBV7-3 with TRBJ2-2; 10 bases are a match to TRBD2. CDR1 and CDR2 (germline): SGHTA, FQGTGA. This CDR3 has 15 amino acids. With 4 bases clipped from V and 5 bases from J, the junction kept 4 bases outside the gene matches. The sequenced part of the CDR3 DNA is TGTGCCAGCAGCTCACAGCGGGGGGGGACCGGGGAG. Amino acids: CASSSQRGGTGE. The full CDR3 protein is CASSSQRGGTGELFF.

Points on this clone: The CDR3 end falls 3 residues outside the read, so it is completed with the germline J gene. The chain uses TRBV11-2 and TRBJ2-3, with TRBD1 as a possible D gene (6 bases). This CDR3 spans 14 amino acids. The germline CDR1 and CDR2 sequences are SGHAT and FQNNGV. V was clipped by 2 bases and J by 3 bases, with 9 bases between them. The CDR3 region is CASSLIGGTDTQYF. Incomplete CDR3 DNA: TGTGCCAGCAGCTTAATAGGGGGAACAGATACG. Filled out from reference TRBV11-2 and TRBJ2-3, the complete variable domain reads EAGVAQSPRYKIIEKRQSVAFWCNPISGHATLYWYQQILGQGPKLLIQFQNNGVVDDSQLPKDRFSAERLKGVDSTLKIQPAKLEDSAVYLCASSLIGGTDTQYFGPGTRLTVL.

The sequenced CDR3 bases are TGTGCCAGCAGCCAAGTGGGGACTAGCGGGATTTTAGGGAATGAG. This sequence encodes CASSQVGTSGILGNE. The CDR3 in its entirety is CASSQVGTSGILGNEQFF. V usage is TRBV14 and J usage is TRBJ2-1; 13 positions match TRBD2. The CDR3 extends 3 residues past the end of the read, so its final part is completed from the germline J gene. CDR3 size: 18 residues. In germline, CDR1 is SGHDN, CDR2 FVKESK. V dropped 1 base and J dropped 7; count of bases not matched to a gene: 10.

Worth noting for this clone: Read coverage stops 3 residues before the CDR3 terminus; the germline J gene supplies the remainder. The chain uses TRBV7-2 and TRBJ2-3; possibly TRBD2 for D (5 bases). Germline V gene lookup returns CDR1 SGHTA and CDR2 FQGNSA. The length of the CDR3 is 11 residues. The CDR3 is CASSATGTQYF. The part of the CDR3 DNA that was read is TGTGCCAGCAGCGCCACGGGGACG.

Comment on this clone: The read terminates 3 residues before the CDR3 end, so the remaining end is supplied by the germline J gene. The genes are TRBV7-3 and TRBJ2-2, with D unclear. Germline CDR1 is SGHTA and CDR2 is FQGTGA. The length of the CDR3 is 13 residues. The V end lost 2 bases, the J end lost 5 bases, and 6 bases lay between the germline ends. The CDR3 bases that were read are TGTGCCAGCAGCTTACCGGGTACCGGGGAG. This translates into CASSLPGTGE. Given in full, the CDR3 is CASSLPGTGELFF.

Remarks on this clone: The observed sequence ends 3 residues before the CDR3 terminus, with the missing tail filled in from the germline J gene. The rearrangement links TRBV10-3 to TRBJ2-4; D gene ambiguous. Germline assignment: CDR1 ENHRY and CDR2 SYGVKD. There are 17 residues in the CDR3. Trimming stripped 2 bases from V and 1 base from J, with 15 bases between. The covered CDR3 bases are TGTGCCATCAGTGAGGAAGAGCATCTCGGGGCCAAAAACATT. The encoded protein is CAISEEEHLGAKNI. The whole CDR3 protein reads CAISEEEHLGAKNIQYF.